This T cell receptor (beta chain) was identified during a study of T cell responses to AZD1222 COVID-19 vaccine. From germline, CDR1 is SGHNT and CDR2 YYREEE (reference sequence). The CDR3 has 16 amino acids. The ends lost 2 bases at V and 5 bases at J; junction bases unmatched: 9. The method was immunoSEQ multiplex PCR; TCRdb's version includes in-frame clones alone and lacks a portion of them. The data contain around 150,000 clones, around 90% of them singletons. Study results and caveats: The number of AZD1222 recipients seropositive at baseline was only six. Without day 14 samples, only post-peak T cell repertoires were studied.

Details on this clone: As yet, its antigen is unknown.

The J gene is TRBJ1-2, the V gene TRBV5-4; the match to TRBD1 covers 10 bases. The receptor was derived from an adult in good health. The sample here was peripheral blood, taken on day 0 of AZD1222 vaccination. CDR3: CASSFPGTGAGYGYTF. The CDR3 nucleotides read TGTGCCAGCAGCTTCCCCGGGACAGGGGCTGGGTATGGCTACACCTTC.